The present TCR beta chain was sequenced within a study of blood T cell repertoires in COVID-19. Background on the study: The samples span acute and convalescent COVID-19 from the United States, Italy and Spain. The cDNA or gDNA used as material had been derived from T cells, B-cell-depleted T cells, or PBMCs.

Per germline, CDR1 LNHDA and CDR2 SQIVND (reference sequence). V shed 7 bases and J shed 0 bases, with 10 bases lying between them. The CDR3 loop spans 15 amino acids. The study assigned cohorts using participant-reported clinical history. Original methodology: Amplifying reference gene primers gave estimates of nucleated cell counts. Some clones are missing from TCRdb's copy, which holds only in-frame ones; the method was immunoSEQ multiplex PCR. V, J and clone size are taken as reported in that table, and D and trimming were inferred from the DNA itself. The sample includes about 190,000 clones, approximately 84% of them seen just once.

This clonotype was sampled from a woman aged 30 to 39 who had recovered from COVID-19. Sequenced: PBMCs or T cells enriched from blood (not recorded which). V is TRBV19 and J is TRBJ1-6; D gene uncertain. The CDR3 sequence: CASTETYSYNSPLHF. As DNA, the CDR3 is TGTGCCAGTACCGAAACATACTCCTATAATTCACCCCTCCACTTT.